The clone carrying this T cell receptor beta chain appeared once. Here immunoSEQ multiplex PCR was the method, and the copy in TCRdb shows in-frame clones only, minus some. This table holds 250,000 to 400,000 clones, roughly 88% found once. This entry belongs to a study of blood T cell repertoires in COVID-19. As for the study in general: Samples taken during acute and convalescent COVID-19 were collected in the United States, Italy and Spain.

CDR3 length: 14 residues. Germline V gene data show CDR1 as SGHTA and CDR2 as FQGNSA. Trimming stripped 8 bases from V and 1 base from J, with 14 bases between. The sequence was obtained from a woman under 40 with COVID-19, enrolled during active disease. The source material was peripheral blood. This chain joins TRBV7-2 and TRBJ1-1; D gene unclear. The DNA for the CDR3 is TGTGCCAGCCGGGGTATGGGTTGGAACACTGAAGCTTTCTTT. The encoded protein is CASRGMGWNTEAFF.